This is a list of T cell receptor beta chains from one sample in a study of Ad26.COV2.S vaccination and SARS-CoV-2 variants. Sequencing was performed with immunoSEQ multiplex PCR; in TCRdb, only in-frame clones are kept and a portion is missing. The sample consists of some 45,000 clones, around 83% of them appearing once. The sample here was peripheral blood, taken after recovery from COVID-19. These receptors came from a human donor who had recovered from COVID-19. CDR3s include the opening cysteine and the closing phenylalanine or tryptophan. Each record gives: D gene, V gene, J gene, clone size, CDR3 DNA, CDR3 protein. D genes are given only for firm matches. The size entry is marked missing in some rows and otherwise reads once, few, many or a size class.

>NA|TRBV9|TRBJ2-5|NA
TGTGCCAGCAGCGTAAGCCAGCGGACCTACCAAGAGACCCAGTACTTC
CASSVSQRTYQETQYF
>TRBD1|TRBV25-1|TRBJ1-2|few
TGTGCCAGCAGGACAGGGACCTATGGCTACACCTTC
CASRTGTYGYTF
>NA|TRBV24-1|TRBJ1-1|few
TGTGCCACCAGTGCGGGGAGGCGAGGTTCTGAAGCTTTCTTT
CATSAGRRGSEAFF
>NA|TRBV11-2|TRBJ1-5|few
TGTGCCAGCAGCTTAAGGGGTGATCAGCCCCAGCATTTT
CASSLRGDQPQHF
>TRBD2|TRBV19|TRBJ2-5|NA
TGTGCCAGTAGTATAGGTAATAGCGGGGCGCAAGAGACCCAGTACTTC
CASSIGNSGAQETQYF
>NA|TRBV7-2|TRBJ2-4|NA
TGTGCCAGCAGTCACCCTCTAGCCAAAAACATTCAGTACTTC
CASSHPLAKNIQYF
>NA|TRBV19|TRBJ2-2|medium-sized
TGTGCCAGTAGTAGGGACGGGGCCTCCGGGGAGCTGTTTTTT
CASSRDGASGELFF
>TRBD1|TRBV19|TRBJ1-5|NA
TGTGCCAGTAACCAGGGGGGGAAGTCTAGCAATCAGCCCCAGCATTTT
CASNQGGKSSNQPQHF
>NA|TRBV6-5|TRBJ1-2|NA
TGTGCCAGCAGTCCACAGGGTAGGGCTCATGGCTACACCTTC
CASSPQGRAHGYTF
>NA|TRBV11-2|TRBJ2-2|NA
TGTGCCAGCAGCTGGGGGGTGGAAGGGAAAGCCGGGGAGCTGTTTTTT
CASSWGVEGKAGELFF
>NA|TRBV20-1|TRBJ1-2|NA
TGCAGTGCTACAGCTGGGGGAGGCTACACCTTC
CSATAGGGYTF
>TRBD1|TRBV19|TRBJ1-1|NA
TGTGCCAGTATCACGACAGGGGCATTTGAAGCTTTCTTT
CASITTGAFEAFF
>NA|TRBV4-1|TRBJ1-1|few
TGCGCCAGCAGCCCCTTAGGGGATACGGACACTGAAGCTTTCTTT
CASSPLGDTDTEAFF
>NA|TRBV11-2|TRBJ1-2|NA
TGTGCCAGCAGCTTAGTGCTGGGGGGACCCCGATGGGGCTACACCTTC
CASSLVLGGPRWGYTF
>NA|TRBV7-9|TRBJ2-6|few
TGTGCCAGCAGCTTAGATCAGCGGATCAGAACGCCCCCGGACGTCCTGACTTTC
CASSLDQRIRTPPDVLTF